The present TCR beta chain was sequenced within a study of cytomegalovirus exposure and HLA in healthy donors (dated by TCRdb to the late 2010s). In the study overall: According to an earlier analysis of 587 of the donors, 150 million to 200 million T cells yielded roughly 110 million unique TCR beta sequences and about 300 Gb of sequence data. Donor age, sex, ethnicity and CMV serostatus were compiled together with the repertoire data. An early release that covered some 630 HLA-typed donors contained approximately 300 gigabases of sequencing data and about 93 million unique TCR sequences. The study was designed to test whether signatures of past pathogen exposure could be identified by cataloging public T cell receptors. Of the approximately 400 genotyped donors, roughly 85% fell in the genetic ancestry cluster associated with self-reported Caucasian donors. Typing coverage varied by locus: 629-630 donors for A, B, C, DRB1 and DQB1; under 550 for DQA1; about 590 for DPA1; around 450 for DPB1. A separate validation cohort of about 110 different subjects was used in addition to the roughly 720-subject first cohort. High-throughput TCR immunosequencing, statistical association of individual TCRs with disease status, and machine learning were combined to predict cytomegalovirus infection status. A later analysis re-analyzed previously published TCR beta repertoires from roughly 630 donors and added high-resolution HLA genotyping to study TCR occurrence patterns. The T cell repertoires of some 670 subjects were profiled by immunosequencing and related to cytomegalovirus serostatus. Every repertoire in the discovery cohort had been generated on one and the same sequencing platform. To decide whether each TCR beta V gene segment behaved as functional or pseudogenic, an earlier analysis of some 540 of the donors relied on high-throughput TCR beta sequencing. Several DR-DQ haplotypes were handled as single units for association and clustering because linkage in the cohort was strong. Class I and class II HLA loci were covered by the typing at four-digit resolution. In a later genetic analysis, genome-wide SNP genotypes for about three fifths of the roughly 670 donors were used, and that subset was treated as a discovery cohort. Across 300 to 500 genotyped donors of the cohort, an average of approximately 220,000 unique TCR beta nucleotide sequences per donor were sequenced, and 15% to 20% of those sequences were non-productive. The later analysis used no new phenotypic data to find candidate immune exposures, relying instead on TCR beta sequences and their occurrence across donors. The paper's findings and limits, for the study overall: In a later analysis, the rate of TCR association differed among HLA loci, with DRB1 alleles having the most associated TCRs and HLA-C alleles having the fewest. The classifier was reported to diagnose cytomegalovirus status with high specificity and sensitivity in both the original and validation cohorts. The study listed 164 TCR beta chains as associated with cytomegalovirus. In a later genetic analysis, fewer N-insertions in productive TCRs were reported among donors in an Asian-associated ancestry cluster than the roughly 700-donor mean. V-gene and J-gene trimming of TCR beta chains was associated with a missense DCLRE1C variant in a later genetic analysis, and the association was replicated in an independent cohort. This cohort had only TCR beta chains sequenced, and the lack of alpha or paired-chain data limited which features could be detected. The only immune exposure information available for the cohort was CMV serostatus. In a later analysis, HLA-associated TCR beta chains were found to be more clonally expanded and to have lower generation probabilities than equally common non-associated chains. The earlier analysis of about 600 of the donors excluded over 15 rarely observed V segments, including chromosome 9 orphons, because counts were too low. The sequencing pipeline was judged likely to have produced a cluster of highly shared sequence variants as a technical artifact. An earlier analysis of some 560 of the donors showed that most TCR beta V segments appeared in productive rearrangements either about 87% or about 30% of the time, which broadly matched IMGT annotations. A later analysis associated roughly 17,000 TCR beta sequences with specific HLA alleles at a false discovery rate of 0.05. Because some donors lacked HLA typing at each locus, the association tests relied only on the typed subset. Some IMGT-functional V segments, including TRBV6-2 and TRBV6-3, could not be distinguished by the 87-base-pair reads and were therefore excluded. A further reported finding was that TCR beta sequences accurately predicted the HLA-A and HLA-B alleles for most subjects in the first cohort. The presence/absence analyses assumed that sequencing depth was roughly uniform across donors, and that assumption may not be true. Assigning TCR associations to individual alleles was difficult when HLA alleles, especially DR and DQ, strongly co-occurred. A few of the identified cytomegalovirus-associated TCR beta chains were confirmed in vitro to be specific for cytomegalovirus antigens. Correlated functional status among segregating V segments might be attributable to linkage disequilibrium, but an unknown experimental factor could not be ruled out. A later analysis found that most CMV-associated TCR beta chains appeared HLA-restricted, with HLA associations seemingly driven largely by CMV exposure. Most TCR sequences were seen in very few donors, while some public TCRs were found in many individuals. The authors suggested that the approach could potentially be extended to other disease states and immunological phenotypes. In a later analysis, several top co-occurrence clusters were reported to appear linked to parvovirus B19, influenza, CMV and Epstein-Barr virus.

The library was produced with the immunoSEQ multiplex PCR assay. For the multiplex PCR, a mixture combining 60 forward primers for TCR Vbeta segments and 13 reverse primers for TCR Jbeta segments was used. Amplification of the CDR3 region of rearranged TCR beta genes was performed with a multiplex PCR assay on genomic DNA. The amplified TCR beta libraries were sequenced on the Illumina HiSeq System as 87-base-pair reads. From the authors' description of their analysis: A later analysis tallied 70 million to 100 million unique TCR beta chains across the approximately 670 repertoires, and about 10 million of those chains were shared by two or more donors. A nearest-neighbor algorithm error-corrected the raw reads and collapsed the reads into unique sequences, merging closely related sequences to remove PCR and sequencing errors. Alignment of CDR3 sequences to IMGT reference sequences was used to assign V, D and J gene segments. For a sequence to be retained, at least a six-nucleotide match to both a V gene segment and a J gene segment was required. Rearrangements were classified as productive when the CDR3 lacked stop codons and remained in frame with V and J, and all other rearrangements were classified as non-productive. CDR3 was defined according to IMGT convention as the region running from the second conserved V-encoded cysteine to the conserved J-encoded phenylalanine. The earlier analysis of approximately 500 of the donors excluded sequences that lacked an unambiguous match to a single V gene segment. An earlier analysis of a few hundred of the donors called V segments functional above 56.7% productive rearrangements and segregating when the between-donor standard deviation exceeded 5%. A statistical classification framework was built for diagnosing cytomegalovirus status from the catalog of TCR beta chain sequences. In a later analysis, V and J genes were assigned by comparing TCR nucleotide sequences against IMGT/GENE-DB human TR gene sequences. Using the TCRdist pipeline, a later analysis assigned CDR3 sequences along with most-parsimonious VDJ recombination scenarios. In a later analysis, every TCR beta chain was defined by the combination of its CDR3 amino acid sequence and its V-gene family, and reads without a unique V-gene family were dropped. In a later analysis, a few hundred highly shared, low-generation-probability nucleotide sequences were removed to address suspected cross-contamination and a sequencing artifact. In a later analysis, a clonal expansion index for each public chain was calculated from normalized within-repertoire ranks of inferred template counts. In a later analysis, generation probabilities were computed using a VDJ recombination model fitted to out-of-frame rearrangements, and the results were checked against IGoR. Hypergeometric tests were used in a later analysis to score TCR-TCR, TCR-HLA and TCR-CMV co-occurrence, with a repertoire-size bias correction applied to the TCR pairs. To estimate false discovery rates, a later analysis permuted the HLA or CMV assignments 20 times. In a later analysis, co-occurring TCRs were grouped using DBSCAN, and TCRdist sequence similarity was added for clustering within HLA-allele-positive subsets. Repertoires with fewer than 30,000 or more than 120,000 public chains were left out of co-occurrence clustering, as were several repertoires with anomalous nucleotide sharing. The source is immuneACCESS, and TCRdb retained only in-frame sequences with V and J called. Part of the clones is not carried over; for the studies checked, unresolved V genes explain less than half of this, and the remainder is unexplained. V, J and clone size derive from that table, while D and trimming were established from the DNA sequence. The sample records around 190,000 clones, about 90% of which are singletons. 1.1% of the sample belongs to the ten largest clones.

In regard to this clone: Its target antigen remains unknown. No base qualities exist here, and no much larger clone lies one base off it.

V has 2 bases trimmed and J has 5 bases trimmed; junction bases matching no gene number 3. The CDR3, cysteine through phenylalanine, is 15 amino acids long. The kept DNA is CDR3 alone, 45 bases in frame from the first base. CDR1 and CDR2, looked up from the germline V gene (reference sequence), are MNHEY and SMNVEV. The cohort was made up of hundreds of healthy bone marrow donors. At the time of sampling, all cohort members were nominally healthy, though unrecorded immune exposures were likely present. The donor was CMV seronegative and belonged to the group of more than 300 seronegative cohort members. A peripheral blood sample was collected from each donor, and TCR beta sequencing was performed on peripheral blood mononuclear cells. Genomic DNA extraction from the blood cell samples was performed with the Qiagen DNeasy Blood Extraction Kit.

The receptor was isolated from a boy between 2 and 15 years old in good health and CMV-seronegative. This chain joins TRBV27 to TRBJ2-1; the junction holds 10 bases that match TRBD2. Sequenced input: PBMCs. For the CDR3, the sequence is CASSLGTSAHNEQFF. The bases read TGTGCCAGCAGTTTAGGGACTAGCGCCCACAATGAGCAGTTCTTC.